These T cell receptor beta chains were read from a single sample in a study of T cell repertoires in cytomegalovirus infection. Their specific antigens are unknown. From the reads, TCRdb called clonotypes with MiXCR, one entry per CDR3 protein. The sample has tens of thousands of distinct CDR3 sequences, more than 40% seen once; the top ten hold approximately 95%. Source: CD8+ T cells from cultured PBMCs, taken from culture after CMV antigen stimulation. The receptors shown here come from a human donor in good health (CMV status not recorded). Some clones in this sample may be carry-over from other donors' samples. Each CDR3 is given with its conserved first and last residue. A D gene is named only where the DNA matches it firmly. Size values are once, few and many counts, or a class for expanded clones, and some rows have none.

J,size,D,V,DNA,CDR3
TRBJ2-3,-,TRBD2,TRBV7-9,TGTGCCAGCAGCTTAGCCCGGGGGGCAGATACGCAGTATTTT,CASSLARGADTQYF
TRBJ2-2,-,TRBD2,TRBV29-1,TGCAGCGTTGGAGGGGGGATGACTAGCGGGAGGGCCGGGGAGCTGTTTTTT,CSVGGGMTSGRAGELFF
TRBJ2-7,few,-,TRBV9,TGTGCCAGCAGCGTAGGGGAGACGGTTTTAAGCTCCTACGAGCAGTACTTC,CASSVGETVLSSYEQYF
TRBJ2-3,-,-,TRBV27,TGTGCCAGCAGTTTTACGGCAGATACGCAGTATTTT,CASSFTADTQYF
TRBJ1-5,few,-,TRBV6-1,TGTGCCAGCAGGGGGGCTAGCAATCAGCCCCAGCATTTT,CASRGASNQPQHF
TRBJ1-2,few,-,TRBV6-1,TGTGCCAGCAGTGAAGCGCCAGGACAGCCTGTTTATGGCTACACCTTC,CASSEAPGQPVYGYTF
TRBJ2-3,-,-,TRBV12-3/TRBV12-4,TGTGCCAGCAGTTTAAGCCGAAGAGGGGGAAGCACAGATACGCAGTATTTT,CASSLSRRGGSTDTQYF
TRBJ2-7,-,-,TRBV29-1,TGCAGCGTTGAATCCGGAGACGAGCAGTACTTC,CSVESGDEQYF
TRBJ2-1,-,-,TRBV7-9,TGTGCCAGCAGCTACCCGGGGCCCTCCTACAATGAGCAGTTCTTC,CASSYPGPSYNEQFF
TRBJ2-1,-,TRBD2,TRBV7-8,TGTGCCAGCAGCCTGACTAGCGGGAGTCCCAATGAGCAGTTCTTC,CASSLTSGSPNEQFF
TRBJ1-1,few,-,TRBV7-6,TGTGCCAGCAGCGTTAATAGGGGTTTCACTGAAGCTTTCTTT,CASSVNRGFTEAFF
TRBJ2-1,few,TRBD1,TRBV7-2,TGTGCCAGCAGCTCGGGACAGCGTCTACTTGATGAGCAGTTCTTC,CASSSGQRLLDEQFF
TRBJ1-6,-,-,TRBV7-2,TGTGCCAGCAGCGGTCAGTATGGGAATTCACCCCTCCACTTT,CASSGQYGNSPLHF
TRBJ2-1,-,-,TRBV7-3,TGTGCCAGCAGCTCGCTAGTTTACGATGAGCAGTTCTTC,CASSSLVYDEQFF
TRBJ2-5,-,TRBD2,TRBV25-1,TGTGCCAGCAGTGAATATCCTCGTGATAGCGGGGTTGAGACCCAGTACTTC,CASSEYPRDSGVETQYF
TRBJ1-1,-,-,TRBV2,TGTGCCAGCCTCCTGGTGAACACTGAAGCTTTCTTT,CASLLVNTEAFF
TRBJ1-1,-,TRBD1,TRBV15,TGTGCCACCAGCGGGACAGGGGACTCGAACACTGAAGCTTTCTTT,CATSGTGDSNTEAFF
TRBJ2-1,-,TRBD1,TRBV24-1,TGTGCCACCAGTGACCCGACAGGGAGTCCCTACAATGATCAGTTCTTC,CATSDPTGSPYNDQFF
TRBJ2-3,-,-,TRBV7-3,TGTGCCAGCAGCCCATCGCGCCAAAGGGCGGCAGATACGCAGTATTTT,CASSPSRQRAADTQYF
TRBJ2-7,once,-,TRBV12-3/TRBV12-4,TGTGCCAGCAGTTTACCAGGATACTACGAGCAGTACTTC,CASSLPGYYEQYF
TRBJ2-7,-,TRBD1,TRBV29-1,TGCAGCGTTGAAAAGAGACAGGGAACCTACGAGCAGTACTTC,CSVEKRQGTYEQYF
TRBJ1-1,many,-,TRBV7-6,TGTGCCAGCAGCTTAGCGCAGGGGTCCCTGAACACTGAAGCTTTCTTT,CASSLAQGSLNTEAFF
TRBJ2-3,-,TRBD2,TRBV28,TGTGCCAGCAGTTTAGCGGGGGGCGGGGATACGCAGTATTTT,CASSLAGGGDTQYF
TRBJ1-2,-,-,TRBV6-5,TGTGCCAGCAGTCCCCCGACGGATTCGGCCTATGGCTACACCTTC,CASSPPTDSAYGYTF
TRBJ1-5,-,-,TRBV7-3,TGTGCCAACCCCCGCAGGGAGGAATTTTGCAATCAGCCCCAGCATTTT,CANPRREEFCNQPQHF